This passage covers 30 T cell receptor beta chains from one sample sequenced in a study of OX40 agonist ivuxolimab in advanced cancers. The protocol was immunoSEQ multiplex PCR, while the TCRdb copy is restricted to in-frame clones and leaves out a portion. The sample consists of 95,000 to 150,000 clones, about 93% of them appearing once. The sequencing used CD4+ or CD8+ T cells sorted from blood, collected in a trial of the OX40 agonist ivuxolimab. These receptors came from an adult with an advanced solid tumor such as melanoma, head and neck, liver or kidney cancer.

This clone appeared a single time. The chain carries TRBV18 and TRBJ2-3; TRBD2 agrees at 10 bases. V lost 1 base, J lost 1 base, and 2 bases stayed unmatched. Germline CDR1 and CDR2: KGHSH and LQKENI. The CDR3 loop spans 16 amino acids. CDR3 protein: CASSPRLAGGTDTQYF. The CDR3 bases are TGTGCCAGCTCACCACGCCTAGCGGGGGGCACAGATACGCAGTATTTT.

This chain links TRBV13 with TRBJ2-2, with D unresolved. CDR1 PRHDT and CDR2 FYEKMQ come from the germline V gene (reference sequence). V was trimmed by 7 bases and J by 4 bases, leaving 16 bases between them. The CDR3 sequence is 15 residues long. CDR3: CASNIGVEGTGELFF. Written as DNA, the CDR3 is TGTGCCAGCAATATTGGGGTTGAAGGCACCGGGGAGCTGTTTTTT.

V usage is TRBV5-6 and J usage is TRBJ2-7; 10 nucleotides line up with TRBD1. V lost 4 bases to trimming and J lost 7 bases; unmatched junction nucleotides: 5. There are 13 residues in the CDR3. CDR1 SGHDT and CDR2 YYEEEE come from the germline V gene. CDR3 DNA sequence: TGTGCCAGCAGCCCGTGGACAGGGGGTGAGCAGTACTTC. It encodes CASSPWTGGEQYF.

This sequence joins TRBV6-1 and TRBJ1-2, with a tentative D call TRBD1 (6 bases). Germline loops: CDR1 MNHNS, CDR2 SASEGT. The ends were cut back, 0 bases at V and 2 bases at J, with 13 bases in the middle. This CDR3 spans 16 amino acids. The CDR3 region is CASSEAWGGVNYGYTF. The CDR3 DNA sequence: TGTGCCAGCAGTGAAGCGTGGGGGGGCGTGAACTATGGCTACACCTTC.

The J gene is TRBJ2-5, the V gene TRBV19, with 8 bases aligning to TRBD1. The CDR3 spans 16 residues. Trimming removed 10 bases from V and 5 bases from J; junction bases left unmatched: 18. Germline V CDR1 and CDR2: LNHDA, SQIVND (reference sequence). CDR3 sequence reads: CAKSGQGGGTRETQYF. In DNA, the CDR3 is TGTGCCAAAAGTGGACAGGGAGGCGGTACTAGGGAGACCCAGTACTTC. Variable domain in full (rest from reference TRBV19 and TRBJ2-5): DGGITQSPKYLFRKEGQNVTLSCEQNLNHDAMYWYRQDPGQGLRLIYYSQIVNDFQKGDIAEGYSVSREKKESFPLTVTSAQKNPTAFYLCAKSGQGGGTRETQYFGPGTRLLVL.

The chain combines TRBV19 with TRBJ2-5; D unresolved. Germline V gene lookup returns CDR1 LNHDA and CDR2 SQIVND (reference sequence). Trimming shortened V by 0 bases and J by 5 bases, and 13 bases separated the two germline ends. The CDR3 runs 15 residues. CDR3 region: CASSIDPGLRETQYF. DNA of the CDR3: TGTGCCAGTAGTATAGACCCGGGCCTCAGGGAGACCCAGTACTTC.

The genes are TRBV6-6 and TRBJ1-1, with 7 bases aligning to TRBD1. V lost 11 bases to trimming and J lost 3 bases; unmatched junction nucleotides: 12. The germline V gene has CDR1 MNHNY and CDR2 SVGAGI (reference sequence). The CDR3 loop spans 14 amino acids. The CDR3 sequence is CAGTQQGRHTEAFF. The CDR3 DNA sequence: TGTGCCGGAACCCAACAGGGGAGGCACACTGAAGCTTTCTTT.

V usage is TRBV5-1 and J usage is TRBJ1-6, with a tentative D call TRBD1 (5 bases). Trimming removed 1 base at V and 7 bases at J, with 12 bases between. Germline loops: CDR1 SGHRS, CDR2 YFSETQ. This CDR3 has 15 amino acids. CDR3 DNA: TGCGCCAGCAGCTTGTCTTTCGGGGGAAATTCACCCCTCCACTTT. Its translation: CASSLSFGGNSPLHF.

This chain joins TRBV28 and TRBJ1-1; a weak D match, TRBD1 (5 bases). V dropped 2 bases and J dropped 4 bases, with 11 bases sitting between them. The germline CDR1 and CDR2 sequences are MDHEN and SYDVKM. The length of the CDR3 is 14 residues. The DNA for the CDR3 is TGTGCCAGCAGTTTAGGAGGGGCGACCACTGAAGCTTTCTTT. Amino acids: CASSLGGATTEAFF.

The J gene is TRBJ2-5, the V gene TRBV10-2; TRBD2 agrees at 11 bases. V shed 5 bases and J 1 base; nucleotides not matched to a gene: 6. Germline CDR1 reads WSHSY; CDR2 reads SAAADI. The CDR3 spans 16 residues. CDR3 sequence (DNA): TGCGCCAGCAGTCCTCTAGCGGGAGGCATCCAAGAGACCCAGTACTTC. Translation gives CASSPLAGGIQETQYF.

The chain combines TRBV28 with TRBJ1-5; D is unresolved. From germline, CDR1 is MDHEN and CDR2 SYDVKM. CDR3 length: 16 amino acids. V shed 5 bases and J shed 3 bases, with 17 bases lying between them. The CDR3 is CASSRPGGHLNQPQHF. In DNA, the CDR3 is TGTGCCAGCAGTCGGCCGGGTGGTCACCTCAATCAGCCCCAGCATTTT.

This sequence joins TRBV11-3 and TRBJ2-1; a possible D gene is TRBD2 (5 bases). Trimming shortened V by 8 bases and J by 7 bases, and 12 bases separated the two germline ends. The CDR3 covers 12 residues. Per the germline V gene, CDR1 is SGHNT and CDR2 is YENEEA. Here the CDR3 reads CASGRGKNEQFF. DNA of the CDR3: TGTGCCAGCGGACGAGGGAAAAATGAGCAGTTCTTC.

The CDR3 bases are TGTGCCAGCAGCTTAAGATTCAAGGGAAATCACGAGCAGTACTTC. Its translation is CASSLRFKGNHEQYF. The chain combines TRBV5-6 with TRBJ2-7; no reliable D call. V was pared by 2 bases and J by 5 bases, with 17 bases between. Germline assignment: CDR1 SGHDT and CDR2 YYEEEE. The length of the CDR3 is 15 residues.

The chain links TRBV4-3 to TRBJ2-3, with a weak D call TRBD1 (6 bases). The CDR3 covers 15 residues. Germline V gene sequence: CDR1 LGHNA, CDR2 YSLEER. V gave up 4 bases and J gave up 0 bases, with 11 bases separating them. In nucleotides, the CDR3 is TGCGCCAGCAGCCTGGGGGCCCTAAGCACAGATACGCAGTATTTT. Translation gives CASSLGALSTDTQYF.

The gene calls are TRBV7-2 and TRBJ2-1; the D gene is possibly TRBD2 (5 bases). Germline CDR1 and CDR2: SGHTA and FQGNSA. V lost 1 base and J lost 8, with 15 bases in between. The length of the CDR3 is 15 residues. CDR3: CASSLEGFPRDEQFF. CDR3 nucleotides: TGTGCCAGCAGCTTAGAGGGCTTCCCGAGGGATGAGCAGTTCTTC.

The rearrangement joins TRBV6-5 to TRBJ1-1; 7 bases align to TRBD1. Germline V gives CDR1 MNHEY, CDR2 SVGAGI. The CDR3 totals 15 residues. J gave up 5 bases and V 2 bases, and 8 bases lay outside the gene matches. The CDR3 loop reads CASSYEGQPGTEAFF. The DNA for the CDR3 is TGTGCCAGCAGTTACGAGGGACAGCCGGGGACTGAAGCTTTCTTT.

This clone was detected once. This rearrangement joins TRBV28 to TRBJ2-4; either TRBD1 or TRBD2 may fit D (5 bases each). Germline V gene lookup returns CDR1 MDHEN and CDR2 SYDVKM. This CDR3 is built from 12 residues. With 4 bases removed from V and 13 bases from J, the gap between germline ends came to 14 bases. CDR3 amino acids: CASSSGPEQQYF. The CDR3 DNA reads TGTGCCAGCAGTTCGGGACCGGAACAGCAGTACTTC.

V gene TRBV25-1 combines with J gene TRBJ1-4; D call uncertain. The V gene's germline CDR1 is MGHDK and CDR2 SYGVNS. The CDR3 extends over 12 amino acids. V was cut by 8 bases and J by 10 bases, with 14 bases left in between. The CDR3 is CASRGHIGKLFF. In DNA form, the CDR3 reads TGTGCCAGCCGCGGTCACATTGGAAAACTGTTTTTT.

V is TRBV28 and J is TRBJ1-4, with a tentative D call TRBD1 (6 bases). CDR1 is MDHEN and CDR2 is SYDVKM in the germline V gene. Trimming cost V 8 bases and J 8 bases, with 12 bases left between them. This CDR3 is built from 12 residues. This chain's CDR3 is CASGRTEEKLFF. The CDR3 DNA is TGTGCCAGCGGTAGGACAGAAGAAAAACTGTTTTTT.

This clone was seen once. The chain has TRBV5-1 and TRBJ2-2; D is undetermined. This CDR3 contains 15 residues. Germline V gene data show CDR1 as SGHRS and CDR2 as YFSETQ. The ends were cut back, 4 bases at V and 3 bases at J, with 13 bases in the middle. Written as DNA, the CDR3 is TGCGCCAGCAGCCCCCGGACGGTATACACCGGGGAGCTGTTTTTT. Translated, it gives CASSPRTVYTGELFF. The variable domain in full, with the rest retrieved from reference TRBV5-1 and TRBJ2-2, is KAGVTQTPRYLIKTRGQQVTLSCSPISGHRSVSWYQQTPGQGLQFLFEYFSETQRNKGNFPGRFSGRQFSNSRSEMNVSTLELGDSALYLCASSPRTVYTGELFFGEGSRLTVL.

The rearrangement uses TRBV15 and TRBJ1-2; D ambiguous. This CDR3 spans 11 amino acids. The germline CDR1 and CDR2 sequences are LNHNV and YYDKDF (reference sequence). Trimming removed 0 bases at V and 13 bases at J, with 9 bases between. The CDR3 sequence is CATSRDQHTTF. The CDR3 bases are TGTGCCACCAGCAGAGATCAACATACCACCTTC.

The gene calls are TRBV25-1 and TRBJ2-7; TRBD1 matches 11 bases. Germline CDR1 and CDR2: MGHDK and SYGVNS. The CDR3 is 16 amino acids. V was clipped by 2 bases and J by 2 bases; unmatched bases: 5. The CDR3 sequence: CASSETGTGGTYEQYF. CDR3 nucleotides: TGTGCCAGCAGTGAAACCGGGACAGGGGGGACCTACGAGCAGTACTTC.

This clone was observed a handful of times. The chain uses TRBV28 and TRBJ1-2; 7 bases map to TRBD1. The CDR3 is 14 residues long. Germline values: CDR1 MDHEN, CDR2 SYDVKM. V lost 9 bases to trimming and J lost 0 bases; unmatched junction nucleotides: 7. The CDR3 region has the DNA TGTGCCAGTAGACCACAGGGGACTAACTATGGCTACACCTTC. It is translated as CASRPQGTNYGYTF.

The chain couples TRBV6-1 to TRBJ2-3; 11 positions match TRBD1. The length of the CDR3 is 14 residues. Germline CDR1 MNHNS, CDR2 SASEGT. V was clipped by 6 bases and J by 4 bases; unmatched bases: 3. The CDR3 region is CASRMDRGPDTQYF. Here the CDR3 DNA reads TGTGCCAGCAGAATGGACAGGGGGCCAGATACGCAGTATTTT.

V is TRBV10-3 and J is TRBJ1-2, with 9 bases matching TRBD1. The V gene end was trimmed by 7 bases and the J gene end by 2 bases; junction bases not matched to a gene: 2. The CDR3 extends over 13 amino acids. Germline lookup yields CDR1 ENHRY and CDR2 SYGVKD. CDR3 loop: CAIKGQGNYGYTF. CDR3 bases: TGTGCCATCAAAGGACAGGGGAACTATGGCTACACCTTC.

CDR3 amino acids: CASTPMSSYNSPLHF. The CDR3, as DNA: TGTGCCAGCACCCCCATGAGCTCCTATAATTCACCCCTCCACTTT. The chain couples TRBV11-2 to TRBJ1-6; D not resolved. The CDR3 is 15 residues long. Germline V CDR1 and CDR2: SGHAT, FQNNGV. Trimming pared 7 bases from V and 0 bases from J, leaving 10 bases between. The full variable domain, in which reference TRBV11-2 and TRBJ1-6 provide the parts outside the CDR3, is EAGVAQSPRYKIIEKRQSVAFWCNPISGHATLYWYQQILGQGPKLLIQFQNNGVVDDSQLPKDRFSAERLKGVDSTLKIQPAKLEDSAVYLCASTPMSSYNSPLHFGNGTRLTVT.

This clone turned up a few times. The V call is TRBV10-3, the J call TRBJ2-1; 7 bases fit TRBD2. CDR3 length: 15 amino acids. Germline V gives CDR1 ENHRY, CDR2 SYGVKD. V was pared by 3 bases and J by 0 bases, with 2 bases of the junction left unmatched. CDR3 region: CAISELASSYNEQFF. CDR3 nucleotides: TGTGCCATCAGTGAACTAGCGAGCTCCTACAATGAGCAGTTCTTC.

The chain joins TRBV28 to TRBJ1-6, with 8 bases aligning to TRBD1. V gave up 6 bases and J gave up 10 bases; unmatched junction bases: 8. The CDR3 has 14 residues. Germline CDR1 reads MDHEN; CDR2 reads SYDVKM. The CDR3: CASRAGGFGSPLHF. CDR3 nucleotides: TGTGCCAGCAGGGCAGGGGGCTTTGGGTCACCCCTCCACTTT.

The CDR3 sequence: CASSRSGGRQPQHF. The CDR3, as DNA: TGCGCCAGCAGCAGATCAGGGGGCCGACAGCCCCAGCATTTT. The genes are TRBV5-1 and TRBJ1-5, with 8 bases aligning to TRBD1. The junction had 7 bases not matched to a gene; V was cut back by 4 bases and J by 7 bases. CDR3 length: 14 residues. Germline V gene lookup returns CDR1 SGHRS and CDR2 YFSETQ.

The V and J genes are TRBV9 and TRBJ2-3, with TRBD2 matching 9 bases. The CDR3 contains 16 residues. Germline V lookup: CDR1 SGDLS, CDR2 YYNGEE. Trimming at V came to 1 base and at J to 0 bases, leaving 3 bases not matched to a gene. In nucleotides, the CDR3 is TGTGCCAGCAGCGTAAGCGGGGGGATAAGCACAGATACGCAGTATTTT. Translating gives CASSVSGGISTDTQYF.